These 26 T cell receptor beta chains were all obtained from the same sample, sequenced in a study of OX40 agonist ivuxolimab in advanced cancers. Some clones are missing from TCRdb's copy, which holds only in-frame ones; the method was immunoSEQ multiplex PCR. The table has tens of thousands of clones, approximately 91% seen once; the top ten hold approximately 7.7%. The sample here was CD4+ or CD8+ T cells sorted from blood, taken in a trial of the OX40 agonist ivuxolimab. These receptors originate from an adult with an advanced solid tumor such as melanoma, head and neck, liver or kidney cancer.

The V call is TRBV9, the J call TRBJ2-1, with D maybe TRBD2 (5 bases). V lost 0 bases and J 0 bases, leaving 13 bases between the germline ends. Germline CDR1 is SGDLS and CDR2 is YYNGEE. This CDR3 comprises 17 residues. The CDR3 sequence is CASSVAFPGSSYNEQFF. The CDR3 DNA sequence: TGTGCCAGCAGCGTAGCATTCCCGGGGAGCTCCTACAATGAGCAGTTCTTC.

This clone has just one count. The V gene is TRBV28, the J gene TRBJ2-3; maybe TRBD2 (5 bases). The length of the CDR3 is 16 residues. V was clipped by 6 bases and J by 5 bases, with 21 bases between them. Germline V gene data show CDR1 as MDHEN and CDR2 as SYDVKM. CDR3 region: CASSGVRGSVGDTQYF. CDR3 nucleotide sequence: TGTGCCAGCAGCGGCGTCCGGGGTTCCGTAGGAGATACGCAGTATTTT.

V gene TRBV5-8 combines with J gene TRBJ2-7; D not resolved. The ends were cut back, 0 bases at V and 5 bases at J, with 3 bases in the middle. The germline gives CDR1 SGHTS, CDR2 YDEGEE. CDR3 length equals 11 residues. CDR3 DNA sequence: TGTGCCAGCAGCTTGGCCGACGAGCAGTACTTC. Protein: CASSLADEQYF.

The chain employs TRBV29-1 and TRBJ2-3; D unresolved. The ends were cut back, 3 bases at V and 6 bases at J, with 7 bases in the middle. Germline-derived CDR1 and CDR2 are SQVTM and ANQGSEA. There are 11 residues in the CDR3. CDR3 protein: CSVDWGDTQYF. CDR3 coding DNA: TGCAGCGTTGACTGGGGTGATACGCAGTATTTT.

The chain recombines TRBV28 with TRBJ1-2; D uncertain. Germline V gene sequence: CDR1 MDHEN, CDR2 SYDVKM. Trimming took off 5 bases at V and 0 bases at J, with 16 bases between the two ends. The CDR3 has 16 residues. CDR3: CASSTFMGLANYGYTF. CDR3 DNA: TGTGCCAGCAGTACCTTTATGGGTTTGGCTAACTATGGCTACACCTTC.

The CDR3 spells CASFGQGETQYF. In DNA, the CDR3 is TGTGCCAGCTTTGGACAGGGAGAGACCCAGTACTTC. The chain has TRBV2 and TRBJ2-5; 8 nucleotides agree with TRBD1. V lost 8 bases to trimming and J lost 4 bases; unmatched junction nucleotides: 3. The CDR3 covers 12 residues. Germline V gene sequence: CDR1 SNHLY, CDR2 FYNNEI.

The rearrangement links TRBV6-8 to TRBJ2-3, with 7 bases aligning to TRBD1. V gave up 5 bases and J gave up 0 bases; unmatched junction bases: 2. The germline gives CDR1 MNHGY, CDR2 SAAAGT. The CDR3 is 14 amino acids. In DNA form, the CDR3 reads TGTGCCAGCAGTCGGGACAGAAGCACAGATACGCAGTATTTT. Its protein is CASSRDRSTDTQYF.

A few counts support this clone. The chain is built from TRBV9 and TRBJ2-4, with D perhaps being TRBD1 or TRBD2 (5 bases each). V was clipped by 4 bases and J by 1 base, with 15 bases between them. Germline CDR1 is SGDLS and CDR2 is YYNGEE. CDR3 length: 16 amino acids. The CDR3 protein is CASSNPLRDAKNIQYF. CDR3 nucleotides: TGTGCCAGCAGCAACCCATTACGGGACGCCAAAAACATTCAGTACTTC.

The chain combines TRBV5-1 with TRBJ2-2, with TRBD1 identical over 7 bases. J lost 1 base, V lost 4 bases, and 10 bases had no gene match. Per the germline V gene, CDR1 is SGHRS and CDR2 is YFSETQ. The CDR3 extends over 17 amino acids. CDR3 sequence: CASSNIQGVGNTGELFF. Here the CDR3 DNA reads TGCGCCAGCAGCAACATTCAGGGGGTCGGGAACACCGGGGAGCTGTTTTTT.

This sequence joins TRBV2 and TRBJ2-7, with TRBD2 matching 7 bases. CDR1 is SNHLY, CDR2 FYNNEI, per germline. J gave up 5 bases and V 7 bases, and 5 bases lay outside the gene matches. The CDR3 has 12 amino acids. CDR3 sequence reads: CASIPGLNEQYF. The DNA for the CDR3 is TGTGCCAGCATCCCGGGACTAAACGAGCAGTACTTC.

V gene TRBV28 combines with J gene TRBJ2-2; 7 bases agree with TRBD1. The CDR3 is made up of 15 amino acids. Per germline, CDR1 MDHEN and CDR2 SYDVKM. V lost 6 bases, J lost 7 bases, and 11 bases stayed unmatched. The DNA of the CDR3 is TGTGCCAGCAGCAGGGGGTCACCTCGTAACGGGGAGCTGTTTTTT. Translating it yields CASSRGSPRNGELFF. Looking up the rest from reference TRBV28 and TRBJ2-2 gives the full variable domain: DVKVTQSSRYLVKRTGEKVFLECVQDMDHENMFWYRQDPGLGLRLIYFSYDVKMKEKGDIPEGYSVSREKKERFSLILESASTNQTSMYLCASSRGSPRNGELFFGEGSRLTVL.

This chain connects TRBV6-1 to TRBJ1-2; D ambiguous. Looked up from germline, CDR1 is MNHNS and CDR2 is SASEGT. This CDR3 spans 15 amino acids. The germline V and J ends were trimmed by 4 bases and 3 bases, with 15 bases remaining between them. The CDR3 DNA is TGTGCCAGCAGTGGCAGGTGGGTGGTCGACTATGGCTACACCTTC. Protein product: CASSGRWVVDYGYTF.

The sample holds a few counts of this clone. The CDR3 nucleotides are TGTGCCAGCAGCCCCTCTAGCGCGAAGGGGTCAGATACGCAGTATTTT. Protein product: CASSPSSAKGSDTQYF. V usage is TRBV7-3 and J usage is TRBJ2-3, with a possible D match to TRBD2 (6 bases). V was clipped by 5 bases and J by 4 bases, with 19 bases between them. The CDR3 length is 16 residues. The germline V gene has CDR1 SGHTA and CDR2 FQGTGA.

The J gene is TRBJ2-2, the V gene TRBV5-4; 8 nucleotides line up with TRBD1. V was clipped by 4 bases and J by 2 bases; unmatched bases: 7. This CDR3 has 16 residues. The germline gives CDR1 SGHNT, CDR2 YYREEE (reference sequence). CDR3 sequence (DNA): TGTGCCAGCAGCGGGGGGACAGGACCAAACACCGGGGAGCTGTTTTTT. Translated, it gives CASSGGTGPNTGELFF.

The chain is built from TRBV18 and TRBJ2-5; D may match TRBD1 or TRBD2 (5 bases each). Germline values: CDR1 KGHSH, CDR2 LQKENI. CDR3 length: 17 amino acids. V lost 3 bases and J 2 bases, leaving 19 bases between the germline ends. The chain's CDR3 is CASSPPGTANPQETQYF. CDR3 bases: TGTGCCAGCTCACCCCCAGGGACCGCGAACCCTCAAGAGACCCAGTACTTC.

The chain combines TRBV29-1 with TRBJ2-5, with D unresolved. V lost 3 bases and J 2 bases, leaving 4 bases between the germline ends. Germline values: CDR1 SQVTM, CDR2 ANQGSEA. CDR3 length: 11 residues. In DNA, the CDR3 is TGCAGCGTTGACGATCAAGAGACCCAGTACTTC. This encodes CSVDDQETQYF.

The J gene is TRBJ2-1, the V gene TRBV4-2; D is uncertain. CDR3 length equals 12 residues. Trimming took off 0 bases at V and 13 bases at J, with 10 bases between the two ends. Germline V gives CDR1 LGHNA, CDR2 YNFKEQ. This CDR3 is CASSQDHRIQFF. Written as DNA, the CDR3 is TGTGCCAGCAGCCAAGATCATCGGATTCAGTTCTTC.

The chain joins TRBV30 to TRBJ2-3; D gene uncertain. The CDR3 is 12 residues long. Trimming removed 7 bases at V and 3 bases at J, with 11 bases between. The germline V gene encodes CDR1 GTSNPN and CDR2 SVGIG (reference sequence). The CDR3 protein is CASTPMTDTQYF. In DNA, the CDR3 is TGTGCCTCTACTCCGATGACAGATACGCAGTATTTT. Based on the CDR3 plus reference TRBV30 and TRBJ2-3, the full variable domain is SQTIHQWPATLVQPVGSPLSLECTVEGTSNPNLYWYRQAAGRGLQLLFYSVGIGQISSEVPQNLSASRPQDRQFILSSKKLLLSDSGFYLCASTPMTDTQYFGPGTRLTVL.

The chain uses TRBV5-1 and TRBJ2-3; maybe TRBD1 (6 bases). This CDR3 comprises 12 residues. Per the germline V gene, CDR1 is SGHRS and CDR2 is YFSETQ. The V gene lost 1 base and the J gene lost 6 bases, with 6 bases spanning the gap. The CDR3 protein is CASSLTGDTQYF. Here the CDR3 DNA reads TGCGCCAGCAGCTTGACAGGGGATACGCAGTATTTT.

This chain connects TRBV18 to TRBJ2-7, with TRBD1 identical over 9 bases. The V gene's germline CDR1 is KGHSH and CDR2 LQKENI. V lost 6 bases, J lost 6 bases, and 3 bases stayed unmatched. This CDR3 has 12 amino acids. CDR3 sequence reads: CASSQTGGEQYF. The CDR3 nucleotides are TGTGCCAGCTCGCAGACAGGGGGCGAGCAGTACTTC.

The V and J genes are TRBV27 and TRBJ1-2; TRBD1 aligns across 11 bases. The V and J ends lost 1 base and 4 bases, in that order; junction bases with no gene match: 5. The CDR3 sequence is 16 residues long. Germline assignment: CDR1 MNHEY and CDR2 SMNVEV (reference sequence). The CDR3 is CASSLYPGQGAYGYTF. The CDR3 coding sequence is TGTGCCAGCAGTTTATATCCCGGACAGGGGGCCTATGGCTACACCTTC.

This clone has only a few counts. The chain employs TRBV15 and TRBJ2-7; D gene unclear. Germline V gene sequence: CDR1 LNHNV, CDR2 YYDKDF (reference sequence). Trimming removed 7 bases at V and 3 bases at J, with 25 bases between. The CDR3 runs to 17 residues. As DNA, the CDR3 is TGTGCCACCACCCCAGGTGTCCATGGCGCAGAGATCTACGAGCAGTACTTC. This encodes CATTPGVHGAEIYEQYF.

The chain joins TRBV6-1 to TRBJ2-6, with TRBD1 matching 7 bases. CDR1 MNHNS and CDR2 SASEGT come from the germline V gene. Trimming at V came to 1 base and at J to 0 bases, leaving 6 bases not matched to a gene. The CDR3 spans 18 residues. The CDR3 DNA reads as TGTGCCAGCAGTGAAGTAATAGGGGGCGTCTCTGGGGCCAACGTCCTGACTTTC. Its protein is CASSEVIGGVSGANVLTF.

This clone appeared a few times. The rearrangement uses TRBV18 and TRBJ1-5; D call uncertain. Trimming shortened V by 4 bases and J by 1 base, and 8 bases separated the two germline ends. Germline CDR1 KGHSH, CDR2 LQKENI. This CDR3 is 14 amino acids long. The chain's CDR3 is CASSLDGSNQPQHF. CDR3 sequence (DNA): TGTGCCAGCTCACTGGATGGGAGCAATCAGCCCCAGCATTTT.

The rearrangement uses TRBV7-3 and TRBJ2-7; TRBD2 matches at 11 bases. The CDR3 sequence is 13 residues long. From germline, CDR1 is SGHTA and CDR2 FQGTGA. Trimming at V came to 1 base and at J to 9 bases, leaving 2 bases not matched to a gene. The CDR3 coding sequence is TGTGCCAGCAGCTTAATAGCGGGAGGGTCGCAGTACTTC. It yields the protein CASSLIAGGSQYF.

This clone was seen only a few times. The rearrangement links TRBV28 to TRBJ1-1, with 8 positions matching TRBD1. Germline V gene sequence: CDR1 MDHEN, CDR2 SYDVKM. Germline trimming cut 5 bases from V and 6 bases from J; bases unmatched to any gene: 8. The CDR3 contains 14 residues. DNA for the CDR3: TGTGCCAGCAGTCCGGGACAGGTTTCCCCTGAAGCTTTCTTT. Amino acid sequence: CASSPGQVSPEAFF. The complete variable domain, with remaining parts taken from reference TRBV28 and TRBJ1-1, reads DVKVTQSSRYLVKRTGEKVFLECVQDMDHENMFWYRQDPGLGLRLIYFSYDVKMKEKGDIPEGYSVSREKKERFSLILESASTNQTSMYLCASSPGQVSPEAFFGQGTRLTVV.